The sequence of this T cell receptor beta chain was determined in a study of T-cell memory formation after mild COVID-19 listed by TCRdb under 2021. With regard to the full study: TCR sequence clusters from the two donors were largely donor specific. Longitudinal TCRalpha and TCRbeta repertoire sequencing tracked T-cell clones expanding and contracting after mild COVID-19 in two donors. The cohort was made up of two young adult volunteers, one female and one male, who were previously healthy. Paper-wide results and their limitations: Contracting CD4+ clones turned up mainly in the CM and EM memory subsets, whereas EMRA was where CD8+ clones were enriched. Whether the second-wave clones peaking on day 37 were SARS-CoV-2 specific was not confirmed. The study included only two mild cases, and larger cohorts that include severe cases with pre-infection samples were judged to be necessary. From day 15 to 85, contracting clones showed balanced CD4/CD8 phenotypes, whereas a second wave of clones that expanded from day 15 to 37 leaned towards CD4+. Some responding clones were detected in pre-infection memory, which suggested that pre-existing cross-reactive memory T cells had joined the SARS-CoV-2 response.

Ficoll-Paque density gradient centrifugation was used to isolate PBMCs. There are a few counts of this clonotype. There is no known antigen for this receptor. No qualities accompany the bases; no much larger clone lies one base away. In the germline V gene, CDR1 corresponds to MNHEY and CDR2 to SVGAGI. From the cysteine through the phenylalanine, the CDR3 covers 11 amino acids. Only the CDR3 DNA is retained, 33 bases long and in frame from the first base. V is reduced by 7 bases and J by 10 bases, leaving a spacing of 13 bases between them. The sequencer listed for this sample is Illumina NovaSeq 6000. Using 5'RACE with constant-segment primers, TCRalpha and TCRbeta cDNA libraries were constructed, with sample barcodes and unique molecular identifiers added in the process. RNA was extracted from every sample with Trizol reagent. Amplification of the libraries took two PCR steps, and the second step added a second sample barcode plus Illumina TruSeq adapters. The libraries were sequenced on an Illumina NovaSeq using 2 x 150 bp paired-end reads. For the original study's pipeline: With migec v1.2.7, reads were demultiplexed and then collapsed into UMI-guided consensus sequences. Using mixcr v2.1.11, UMI consensuses were aligned to TRA and TRB V and J templates and then assembled into clonotypes. A clonotype was counted as expanded or contracted only when both edgeR and NoisET called the clonotype significant, with the noise models trained on biological replicates. edgeR calls used a false discovery rate-adjusted p below 0.01 and a log2 fold-change threshold of 1. As an exploratory analysis of dynamics, max-normalized trajectories of the 1000 most abundant clonotypes were examined with PCA combined with hierarchical clustering. The CD4 or CD8 phenotype of responding clones was assigned using the separately sequenced CD4+ and CD8+ repertoires. TCRdb's own reprocessing of the public reads used fastp at Q25 and MiXCR and kept productive beta chains. When rows share a CDR3 protein, they turn into one entry using the most common DNA and genes. For this entry, the V and J calls and clone size follow TCRdb and not the study's own pipeline. The sample profile shows about 140,000 distinct CDR3 sequences; around 13% of them were found once. Roughly an eighth of the sample belongs to the ten largest clones.

The sequence derives from an adult woman who had mild COVID-19 (a few samples of this study predate the infection). The sample titles of this study are shuffled in the database, so cell type and time point are left out; the donor was told from shared clones. The material sequenced was PBMCs or a T cell subset sorted from them (not recorded which). This sequence uses TRBV6-5 and TRBJ1-1; no D gene can be assigned with confidence. The CDR3 reads CASTQRHRAFF. The DNA reads TGTGCCAGCACCCAACGGCATAGAGCTTTCTTT.